These 12 T cell receptor beta chains came from one sample sequenced in a study of radiation and T cells in renal cell carcinoma. The table came from immunoSEQ multiplex PCR; TCRdb's copy has only in-frame clones and leaves some out. The sample includes 70,000 to 100,000 clones, 80% to 90% of them seen just once. As to time point: blood 2 weeks post-SBRT. The treatment here: 15 Gy SBRT to primary tumor, nephrectomy 4 weeks later. Sequencing was performed on blood, taken from a patient whose treatment included radiotherapy and nephrectomy. The origin of the receptors is a woman aged 45-59 years with renal cell carcinoma.

The chain uses TRBV10-2 and TRBJ2-7, with D unclear. V was clipped by 5 bases and J by 0 bases, with 5 bases between them. This CDR3 is built from 12 residues. Germline V lookup: CDR1 WSHSY, CDR2 SAAADI. The CDR3 protein is CASSPFSYEQYF. In DNA form, the CDR3 reads TGCGCCAGCAGTCCTTTCTCCTACGAGCAGTACTTC.

The rearrangement uses TRBV10-3 and TRBJ2-3, with D unclear. The V gene's germline CDR1 is ENHRY and CDR2 SYGVKD. The CDR3 is made up of 16 amino acids. V was pared by 2 bases and J by 2 bases, with 14 bases between. CDR3 nucleotide sequence: TGTGCCATCAGTGAGAATGGAGAAAGTCCCACAGATACGCAGTATTTT. Its protein product is CAISENGESPTDTQYF.

The chain joins TRBV6-1 to TRBJ1-2, with D possibly being TRBD1 (6 bases). This CDR3 region has 15 residues. In germline, CDR1 is MNHNS, CDR2 SASEGT. V lost 2 bases to trimming and J lost 7 bases, with 17 bases between them. The CDR3 loop reads CASSEIFGGAGGYTF. CDR3 DNA sequence: TGTGCCAGCAGTGAAATCTTCGGGGGCGCCGGTGGCTACACCTTC.

The chain uses TRBV7-2 and TRBJ2-7; a weak D match, TRBD2 (6 bases). V dropped 5 bases and J dropped 2 bases, with 13 bases sitting between them. CDR1 is SGHTA, CDR2 FQGNSA, per germline. This CDR3 is built from 14 residues. The CDR3 DNA reads TGTGCCAGCAGCCTGATGCGGGGCCCCTACGAGCAGTACTTC. Amino acids: CASSLMRGPYEQYF.

This chain joins TRBV4-2 and TRBJ2-5; D is undetermined. The V gene's germline CDR1 is LGHNA and CDR2 YNFKEQ. There are 18 residues in the CDR3. The V end lost 4 bases, the J end lost 1 base, and 22 bases lay between the germline ends. DNA of the CDR3: TGTGCCAGCAGCCCATCAGTTACGATTGAGTCTCGCCAAGAGACCCAGTACTTC. As protein: CASSPSVTIESRQETQYF.

The genes are TRBV5-6 and TRBJ1-2; D gene uncertain. CDR3 size: 13 residues. The V and J ends lost 2 bases and 4 bases respectively, with 9 bases between them. Germline CDR1 is SGHDT and CDR2 is YYEEEE. CDR3 in DNA: TGTGCCAGCAGCTTCGTCGAACCCTATGGCTACACCTTC. Encoded protein: CASSFVEPYGYTF.

This clone was seen just once. The J gene is TRBJ1-4, the V gene TRBV7-9; 10 positions agree with TRBD1. The V gene end was trimmed by 4 bases and the J gene end by 6 bases; junction bases not matched to a gene: 11. CDR1 and CDR2 (germline): SEHNR, FQNEAQ (reference sequence). This CDR3 is 17 amino acids long. The CDR3 sequence: CASSSLGTGDFYEKLFF. CDR3 sequence (DNA): TGTGCCAGCAGCTCCCTTGGGACAGGGGACTTTTATGAAAAACTGTTTTTT.

V gene TRBV15 combines with J gene TRBJ2-3; D is undetermined. CDR3 length equals 14 residues. The V end lost 1 base, the J end lost 5 bases, and 10 bases lay between the germline ends. Germline lookup yields CDR1 LNHNV and CDR2 YYDKDF (reference sequence). The CDR3 region is CATSRGNSGDTQYF. In DNA form, the CDR3 reads TGTGCCACCAGCAGAGGGAACTCGGGAGATACGCAGTATTTT.

This clone was detected once. The chain is built from TRBV29-1 and TRBJ2-5; D ambiguous. The V end was cut by 8 bases, the J end by 3 bases, with 13 bases between. CDR3 length: 12 residues. Germline loops: CDR1 SQVTM, CDR2 ANQGSEA. DNA of the CDR3: TGCAGCACAATTGGCCCCAAAGAGACCCAGTACTTC. Translation gives CSTIGPKETQYF.

The rearrangement uses TRBV10-1 and TRBJ2-7, with a possible D match to TRBD2 (5 bases). Trimming left V 2 bases short and J 5 bases short, with 13 bases between. Germline V gives CDR1 WNHNN, CDR2 SYGVQD (reference sequence). This CDR3 has 14 amino acids. The CDR3 sequence: CASSETAARDEQYF. The DNA for the CDR3 is TGCGCCAGCAGTGAGACAGCGGCTAGGGACGAGCAGTACTTC.

The CDR3 region is CASSHMRDYGANVLTF. The CDR3 DNA reads as TGTGCCAGCAGCCATATGAGGGACTATGGGGCCAACGTCCTGACTTTC. This sequence joins TRBV11-2 and TRBJ2-6; 7 positions match TRBD2. Germline loops: CDR1 SGHAT, CDR2 FQNNGV. This CDR3 is 16 amino acids long. V shed 5 bases and J 3 bases; nucleotides not matched to a gene: 7.

The gene calls are TRBV6-5 and TRBJ2-5; weak D call: TRBD2 (5 bases). V lost 8 bases, J lost 0 bases, and 13 bases lay in between. This CDR3 has 14 amino acids. Germline loops: CDR1 MNHEY, CDR2 SVGAGI. The CDR3 bases are TGTGCCAGCTGCGGGCCGACGTACCAAGAGACCCAGTACTTC. As protein: CASCGPTYQETQYF.